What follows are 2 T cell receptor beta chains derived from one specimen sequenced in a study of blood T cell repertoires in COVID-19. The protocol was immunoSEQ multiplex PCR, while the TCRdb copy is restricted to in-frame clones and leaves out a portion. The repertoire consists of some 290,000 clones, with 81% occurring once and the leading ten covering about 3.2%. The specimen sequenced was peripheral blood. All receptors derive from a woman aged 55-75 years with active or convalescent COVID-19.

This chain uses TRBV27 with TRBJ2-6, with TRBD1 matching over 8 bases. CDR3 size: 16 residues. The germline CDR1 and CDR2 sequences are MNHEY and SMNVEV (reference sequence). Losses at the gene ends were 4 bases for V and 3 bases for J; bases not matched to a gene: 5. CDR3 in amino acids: CASSYGTGNGANVLTF. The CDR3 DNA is TGTGCCAGCAGTTACGGGACAGGTAATGGGGCCAACGTCCTGACTTTC.

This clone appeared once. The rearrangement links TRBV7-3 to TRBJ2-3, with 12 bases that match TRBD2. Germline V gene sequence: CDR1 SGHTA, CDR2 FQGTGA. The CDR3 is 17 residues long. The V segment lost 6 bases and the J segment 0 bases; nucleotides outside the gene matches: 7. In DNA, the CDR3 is TGTGCCAGCAGTAGGACACTAGCGGGGGGTAGCACAGATACGCAGTATTTT. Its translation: CASSRTLAGGSTDTQYF.